These T cell receptor beta chains were read from a single sample in a study of human T cells and chemical hapten exposure. MiXCR, run by TCRdb on the RACE reads, gives a single entry per CDR3 protein. The sample consists of more than 85,000 distinct CDR3 sequences, approximately 9.9% of them appearing once. Sample: whole blood, taken in connection with sensitization to the hapten diphenylcyclopropenone (DPC). The receptors come from a man aged 40-55 years with alopecia areata. Some clones in this sample may be carry-over from other donors' samples. Each CDR3 is given with its conserved first and last residue. D genes are given only for firm matches. Only some rows state a clone size, as once, few, many or a class for expanded clones.

.,TRBV7-2,TRBJ2-3,.,TGTGCCAGCAGCTTAGTCAGGGAGGATACGCAGTATTTT,CASSLVREDTQYF
few,TRBV12-3/TRBV12-4,TRBJ2-7,.,TGTGCCAGCAGTTTCGCTGGGACTCCATACGAGCAGTACTTC,CASSFAGTPYEQYF
.,TRBV29-1,TRBJ2-5,.,TGCAGCGTTGACGGCCACCAAGAGACCCAGTACTTC,CSVDGHQETQYF
few,TRBV20-1,TRBJ1-5,.,TGCAGTGCCCACGGCACAGCTAATCAGCCCCAGCATTTT,CSAHGTANQPQHF
few,TRBV29-1,TRBJ2-7,.,TGCAGCGTACCCGGGGCGCCGGGGGAGCAGTACTTC,CSVPGAPGEQYF
many,TRBV21-1,TRBJ1-1,.,TGTGCCAGCAGGACGGGAAGGAAAGCTTTCTTT,CASRTGRKAFF
few,TRBV4-3,TRBJ2-3,.,TGCGCCAGCAGTCCCAGGTTAAGGTCAGATACGCAGTATTTT,CASSPRLRSDTQYF
few,TRBV29-1,TRBJ2-1,TRBD2,TGCAGCGTTACCCCCCGGGCGGGAGTGGGGAATGAGCAGTTCTTC,CSVTPRAGVGNEQFF
many,TRBV6-5,TRBJ2-7,TRBD1,TGTGCCAGCAGTCCCACCGGGACAGTTCCCTACGAGCAGTACTTC,CASSPTGTVPYEQYF
.,TRBV29-1,TRBJ1-1,.,TGCAGCGTTGAGACAGCGAGTATGAACACTGAAGCTTTCTTT,CSVETASMNTEAFF
.,TRBV20-1,TRBJ2-7,.,TGCAGTGCTAGAAGACACATGAGCTCCTACGAGCAGTACTTC,CSARRHMSSYEQYF
few,TRBV12-3/TRBV12-4,TRBJ1-2,.,TGTGCCAGCAGTCCCGACGGAGTCTATGGCTACACCTTC,CASSPDGVYGYTF
few,TRBV29-1,TRBJ2-1,TRBD2,TGCAGCGCGGGGGTCCCAGCGGGAAGCTCCTACAATGAGCAGTTCTTC,CSAGVPAGSSYNEQFF
few,TRBV6-6,TRBJ1-5,TRBD1,TGTGCCAGCAGACAGGGGGCGGCGGATCAGCCCCAGCATTTT,CASRQGAADQPQHF
many,TRBV5-1,TRBJ1-4,TRBD1,TGCGCCAGCAGCTTGGGGTGGGGGACAGAAGGTGAAAAACTGTTTTTT,CASSLGWGTEGEKLFF
few,TRBV6-5,TRBJ2-1,.,TGTGCCAGCAGTTACTTTGGGAACAATGAGCAGTTCTTC,CASSYFGNNEQFF
few,TRBV19,TRBJ1-1,.,TGTGCCAGTAGTTTCTACGGGACAAACACTGAAGCTTTCTTT,CASSFYGTNTEAFF
few,TRBV7-2,TRBJ2-5,.,TGTGCCAGCAGCTTATTTATCACGGCGGAGACCCAGTACTTC,CASSLFITAETQYF
few,TRBV6-5,TRBJ2-3,.,TGTGCCAGCAGTTTGTTTAGGGCCCCAGATACGCAGTATTTT,CASSLFRAPDTQYF
.,TRBV12-3/TRBV12-4,TRBJ2-3,.,TGTGCCAGCAGTCCCGTTAGTGGTACGCAGTATTTT,CASSPVSGTQYF
few,TRBV7-2,TRBJ1-1,.,TGTGCCAGCAGCTTCGACACTGAAGCTTTCTTT,CASSFDTEAFF
many,TRBV27,TRBJ1-5,.,TGTGCCAGCAGTTTTATCAATCAGCCCCAGCATTTT,CASSFINQPQHF
.,TRBV5-1,TRBJ2-1,TRBD2,TGCGCCAGCAGGTGGGAGGGCCCGAGGAATGAGCAGTTCTTC,CASRWEGPRNEQFF
.,TRBV7-9,TRBJ2-5,TRBD2,TGTGCCAGCAGCGGCCCGACTAGCGGGAGCGAGGAGACCCAGTACTTC,CASSGPTSGSEETQYF
many,TRBV11-2,TRBJ2-3,TRBD1,TGTGCCAGCAGCATGACAGGGCCGGATACGCAGTATTTT,CASSMTGPDTQYF
few,TRBV4-2,TRBJ2-7,.,TGTGCCAGCAGCCATTACAGCGGCGGGGCCTACGAGCAGTACTTC,CASSHYSGGAYEQYF
.,TRBV7-9,TRBJ1-2,.,TGTGCCAGCAGCGCAGATGTAGACGGCTATGGCTACACCTTC,CASSADVDGYGYTF
few,TRBV19,TRBJ2-3,.,TGTGCCAGTCGGGAGCGGGCAGATACGCAGTATTTT,CASRERADTQYF
few,TRBV10-3,TRBJ2-2,TRBD2,TGTGCCATCAGCCCCGGGACTAGGAACACCGGGGAGCTGTTTTTT,CAISPGTRNTGELFF
many,TRBV20-1,TRBJ1-6,.,TGCAGTGCCCGAGGGCAGGTTTATAATTCACCCCTCCACTTT,CSARGQVYNSPLHF
few,TRBV3-1,TRBJ2-5,.,TGTGCCAGCAGCCAAGATACCTTCCAAGAGACCCAGTACTTC,CASSQDTFQETQYF
many,TRBV12-3/TRBV12-4,TRBJ1-2,.,TGTGCCAGCAGTTTAAGGGCGTCAGCCTCCAATGGCTACACCTTC,CASSLRASASNGYTF
.,TRBV19,TRBJ2-2,TRBD2,TGTGCCAGTAGTTCAGCGGGAGGGTCGAACACCGGGGAGCTGTTTTTT,CASSSAGGSNTGELFF
few,TRBV6-5,TRBJ2-2,TRBD1,TGTGCCAGCAGTTACCTCAGGGGGAGAGTGTCTGGCGGGGAGCTGTTTTTT,CASSYLRGRVSGGELFF
many,TRBV29-1,TRBJ1-5,.,TGCAGCGCCGAGGGGAGCAATCAGCCCCAGCATTTT,CSAEGSNQPQHF
many,TRBV7-2,TRBJ2-3,.,TGTGCCAGCAGACTAGGACTACGTAGCACAGATACGCAGTATTTT,CASRLGLRSTDTQYF
many,TRBV5-1,TRBJ2-3,TRBD2,TGCGCCAGCAGCTTGGAACCAGCGGGAACCCCGAACGCGCAGTATTTT,CASSLEPAGTPNAQYF
.,TRBV12-5,TRBJ2-3,.,TGTGCTAGTGGTTTGGTACTGGGACACCCTAGCACAGATACGCAGTATTTT,CASGLVLGHPSTDTQYF
.,TRBV9,TRBJ1-1,.,TGTGCCAGCAGCCAATGGGGAGACCGGAACACTGAAGCTTTCTTT,CASSQWGDRNTEAFF
many,TRBV7-2,TRBJ1-2,.,TGTGCCAGCAGGTTGAACTATGGCTACACCTTC,CASRLNYGYTF
few,TRBV2,TRBJ2-3,TRBD1,TGTGCCAGCACCCAAAATCAGGGGGCAGTAGATACGCAGTATTTT,CASTQNQGAVDTQYF